What follows are 16 T cell receptor beta chains derived from one specimen sequenced in a study of regulatory T cells in long-lasting Graves disease. Stated time point: persistent/refractory GD, antithyroid drugs over 5 years with positive TRAb. There was RNA extracted from PBMCs, and the TCR library was made from it. Combining iRepertoire HTBI primers with Arm-PCR of CDR3 regions, the authors built TCR beta libraries. Via MiXCR, TCRdb re-called the multiplex PCR reads, giving one row per CDR3 protein. Of about 400,000 distinct CDR3 sequences listed, around 21% are singletons. Material: peripheral blood mononuclear cells (PBMCs), obtained when the disease was refractory, from a patient treated with antithyroid drugs. Receptors originate from a female donor with Graves disease.

This clonotype was seen a handful of times. In DNA form, the CDR3 reads TGCGCCAGCAGCCAAGATCCGGGACAGGGGTTTGGCGAGCAGTACTTC. Translated, it gives CASSQDPGQGFGEQYF. This chain uses TRBV4-3 with TRBJ2-7, with TRBD1 matching 10 bases. The trim removed 0 bases at V and 6 bases at J, leaving 8 bases unmatched. The CDR3 contains 16 residues. Germline V lookup: CDR1 LGHNA, CDR2 YSLEER.

The genes are TRBV18 and TRBJ2-2, with a weak D call TRBD2 (6 bases). The CDR3 is 16 amino acids. V was trimmed by 0 bases and J by 3 bases, leaving 11 bases between them. Per germline, CDR1 KGHSH and CDR2 LQKENI. The CDR3 is CASSPPTGVDTGELFF. The CDR3 DNA reads TGTGCCAGCTCACCACCTACGGGAGTGGACACCGGGGAGCTGTTTTTT.

This clonotype has a count of ten or more. V usage is TRBV12-3 or TRBV12-4 and J usage is TRBJ2-7; 9 bases are a match to TRBD2. V was clipped by 5 bases and J by 5 bases; unmatched bases: 13. The CDR3 is made up of 16 amino acids. For the CDR3, the DNA is TGTGCCAGCAGTCTGGGGTCTGTAGCGGGAGCCCACGAGCAGTACTTC. This sequence encodes CASSLGSVAGAHEQYF.

The rearrangement links TRBV7-2 to TRBJ2-1, with D possibly being TRBD1 (6 bases). In germline, CDR1 is SGHTA, CDR2 FQGNSA. Trimming removed 2 bases from V and 8 bases from J, with 16 bases in between. There are 15 residues in the CDR3. The CDR3 sequence: CASSLNRVLFDEQFF. The CDR3 DNA reads TGTGCCAGCAGCTTAAACAGGGTCCTTTTTGATGAGCAGTTCTTC.

In its sample, this clonotype was seen many times. The chain employs TRBV30 and TRBJ2-7; unclear D gene. V lost 0 bases and J lost 0, with 9 bases in between. The CDR3 has 14 amino acids. CDR1 and CDR2 (germline): GTSNPN, SVGIG (reference sequence). CDR3 coding DNA: TGTGCCTGGAGTGTACGTAGGAGCTCCTACGAGCAGTACTTC. Translating gives CAWSVRRSSYEQYF.

The genes are TRBV4-1 and TRBJ2-7, with 7 bases fitting TRBD2. The CDR3 length is 13 residues. V gave up 5 bases and J gave up 4 bases; unmatched junction bases: 5. Germline V gene sequence: CDR1 MGHRA, CDR2 YSYEKL. The CDR3 loop is CASSRRERYEQYF. The CDR3 DNA reads TGCGCCAGCAGCAGGCGGGAGAGGTACGAGCAGTACTTC.

This clonotype was observed a few times. The rearrangement uses TRBV19 and TRBJ1-5; D is possibly TRBD1 (6 bases). CDR3 length: 15 residues. CDR1 is LNHDA, CDR2 SQIVND, per germline (reference sequence). V was clipped by 5 bases and J by 0 bases, with 11 bases between them. DNA for the CDR3: TGTGCCAGTAGTCGGACAGTGGGTAGCAATCAGCCCCAGCATTTT. Its translation: CASSRTVGSNQPQHF.

This chain joins TRBV7-2 and TRBJ2-2, with 8 bases identical to TRBD2. The germline CDR1 and CDR2 sequences are SGHTA and FQGNSA. This CDR3 is 15 amino acids long. Germline trimming cut 5 bases from V and 6 bases from J; bases unmatched to any gene: 8. CDR3 DNA: TGTGCCAGCAGCCCTCGGGAGGGCGACTCCGGGGAGCTGTTTTTT. This translates into CASSPREGDSGELFF.

The CDR3 here is CASSLDSRLGYNEQFF. CDR3 coding DNA: TGTGCCAGCTCGCTGGACTCTCGCTTAGGCTACAATGAGCAGTTCTTC. The V and J genes are TRBV18 and TRBJ2-1, with D maybe TRBD2 (5 bases). V was shortened by 6 bases and J by 3 bases, with 18 bases between the two germline ends. Germline CDR1 is KGHSH and CDR2 is LQKENI. The CDR3 contains 16 residues.

This clonotype was counted ten times or more. This chain joins TRBV6-2 or TRBV6-3 and TRBJ1-2; weak D call: TRBD1 (5 bases). V was pared by 2 bases and J by 4 bases, with 11 bases between. Germline values: CDR1 MNHEY, CDR2 SVGEGT. The CDR3 runs 14 residues. The CDR3 region is CASSYPWTSYGYTF. CDR3 coding DNA: TGTGCCAGCAGTTACCCATGGACAAGCTATGGCTACACCTTC.

This chain connects TRBV28 to TRBJ2-1; D unclear. Trimming removed 6 bases at V and 0 bases at J, with 12 bases between. The CDR3 totals 15 residues. Germline assignment: CDR1 MDHEN and CDR2 SYDVKM. The CDR3 is CASSRDQSSYNEQFF. CDR3 sequence (DNA): TGTGCCAGCAGCCGAGACCAGAGCTCCTACAATGAGCAGTTCTTC.

Ten or more counts support this clonotype. V is TRBV10-1 and J is TRBJ2-2; 8 bases fit TRBD2. Germline V gives CDR1 WNHNN, CDR2 SYGVQD (reference sequence). With V trimmed by 1 base and J by 4 bases, 5 bases remained unmatched. The CDR3 loop spans 16 amino acids. The CDR3 here is CASSEFGTRGTGELFF. In DNA form, the CDR3 reads TGCGCCAGCAGTGAGTTCGGGACTAGGGGCACCGGGGAGCTGTTTTTT.

This chain uses TRBV6-2 or TRBV6-3 with TRBJ1-5, with D maybe TRBD1 (5 bases). Between the trimmed V and J ends, which lost 4 bases and 2 bases, there was a span of 15 bases. This CDR3 is built from 16 residues. CDR1 MNHEY and CDR2 SVGEGT come from the germline V gene. DNA for the CDR3: TGTGCCAGCAGTTCCTTTGGGGCAGCCCGCAATCAGCCCCAGCATTTT. Translation gives CASSSFGAARNQPQHF.

The chain is built from TRBV20-1 and TRBJ2-7; D is ambiguous. Trimming removed 1 base at V and 0 bases at J, with 10 bases between. This CDR3 contains 14 residues. Germline V gene data show CDR1 as DFQATT and CDR2 as SNEGSKA (reference sequence). CDR3: CSARVPGNSYEQYF. DNA for the CDR3: TGCAGTGCTAGAGTCCCCGGTAACTCCTACGAGCAGTACTTC.

This clonotype occurred many times. The J gene is TRBJ2-7, the V gene TRBV6-2 or TRBV6-3; 8 bases are shared with TRBD1. Losses at the gene ends were 2 bases for V and 2 bases for J; bases not matched to a gene: 5. The CDR3 runs 15 residues. CDR1 and CDR2 from the germline V gene are MNHEY and SVGEGT. The CDR3 nucleotides are TGTGCCAGCAGTTACGACAGGGGAGCCCCCTACGAGCAGTACTTC. Protein product: CASSYDRGAPYEQYF.

This clonotype came up many times. The chain joins TRBV7-2 to TRBJ2-5; D possibly corresponds to TRBD1 (5 bases). Trimming took off 5 bases at V and 5 bases at J, with 18 bases between the two ends. The CDR3 is made up of 15 amino acids. Per the germline V gene, CDR1 is SGHTA and CDR2 is FQGNSA. The CDR3 reads CASSRQTALGETQYF. As DNA, the CDR3 is TGTGCCAGCAGCCGACAGACTGCCCTCGGGGAGACCCAGTACTTC.